Here is one T cell receptor (beta chain) with its context. Recent vaccinations or acute infections were absent in the healthy HIV-negative adult donors. The data originate from a study of shared clonotypes between healthy human individuals. TCRdb keeps only in-frame clones here, not all; method: immunoSEQ multiplex PCR. Of 2 million or so clones detected, roughly 96% appear once; the ten largest clones hold 0.1% to 0.15%. V was cut by 8 bases and J by 7 bases, with 20 bases left in between. Germline V gene lookup returns CDR1 MDHEN and CDR2 SYDVKM. The CDR3 covers 15 residues. The TCR was taken from a man younger than 35 in good health. The genes are TRBV28 and TRBJ1-4, with a weak D call TRBD1 (5 bases). Material for sequencing was naive CD4+ T cells sorted from blood. Subset defined: CD45RA+ positively selected. The CDR3 nucleotides are TGTGCCAGCGCCGTCGGGGGGATTAGCGGTGAAAAACTGTTTTTT. This gives the protein CASAVGGISGEKLFF.